The source of this T cell receptor (beta chain) is a study of blood T cell repertoires in COVID-19. Study information: Italy, Spain and the United States were the sources of the convalescent and acute COVID-19 samples. T cells, B-cell-depleted T cells, or PBMCs provided the cDNA or gDNA that served as material.

This CDR3 is built from 13 residues. The germline V gene has CDR1 MGHDK and CDR2 SYGVNS. V lost 4 bases and J lost 8, with 14 bases in between. Produced via immunoSEQ multiplex PCR; TCRdb's table is partial and in-frame only. The sample has 200,000 to 250,000 clones, approximately 90% seen once. Source material: peripheral blood. V is TRBV25-1 and J is TRBJ1-1; D is perhaps TRBD1 (5 bases). The TCR comes from a woman aged 18-29 years who had recovered from COVID-19. The CDR3 here is CASSVRGSSEAFF. The CDR3, as DNA: TGTGCCAGCAGTGTACGGGGGTCTTCAGAAGCTTTCTTT. The entire variable domain, with the rest obtained from reference TRBV25-1 and TRBJ1-1, is as follows: EADIYQTPRYLVIGTGKKITLECSQTMGHDKMYWYQQDPGMELHLIHYSYGVNSTEKGDLSSESTVSRIRTEHFPLTLESARPSHTSQYLCASSVRGSSEAFFGQGTRLTVV.